A selection of T cell receptor beta chains follows, all from one sample in a study of blood T cells in healthy people across ages. A single record per CDR3 protein comes from TCRdb applying MiXCR to the 5' RACE reads. Of some 1.7 million distinct CDR3 sequences listed, roughly 30% are singletons. Sequencing was done on a sample of blood. These receptors all stem from a woman in her 30s in good health. CDR3s include the opening cysteine and the closing phenylalanine or tryptophan. A D gene is named only where the DNA matches it firmly. The size field is filled for only some rows; it gives once, few, many or a size class.

-,-,TRBJ2-3,TRBV7-8,TGTGCCAGCACCAGACCCGAGCCGGGAAGGAGGAATACGCAGTATTTT,CASTRPEPGRRNTQYF
-,few,TRBJ2-4,TRBV5-5,TGTGCCAGCAGTCCCGGGTACCTACAAAACATTCAGTACTTC,CASSPGYLQNIQYF
-,-,TRBJ2-1,TRBV6-2/TRBV6-3,TGTGCCAGCAGTTCTCTAGCGAGCGCCTACAATGAGCAGTTCTTC,CASSSLASAYNEQFF
-,few,TRBJ2-5,TRBV5-1,TGCGCCAGCAGCGGCGGGACATGGGAAGAGACCCAGTACTTC,CASSGGTWEETQYF
-,-,TRBJ1-4,TRBV18,TGTGCCAGCTCACCATCCACGGCTTCCACACCCTATGAAAAACTGTTTTTT,CASSPSTASTPYEKLFF
TRBD1,many,TRBJ1-2,TRBV29-1,TGCAGTGGTGGGACAGGCAACTATGGCTACACCTTC,CSGGTGNYGYTF
-,few,TRBJ2-1,TRBV5-1,TGCGCCAGCAGCCAGTCAGGGGCTGAGCAGTTCTTC,CASSQSGAEQFF
-,few,TRBJ2-1,TRBV7-9,TGTGCCAGCAGCCTCGACCCAAGACGGGAGCAGTTCTTC,CASSLDPRREQFF
TRBD1,few,TRBJ1-2,TRBV28,TGTGCCAGCAGTTTATCACCGGGACAGGGGAGTAACTATGGCTACACCTTC,CASSLSPGQGSNYGYTF
TRBD2,many,TRBJ2-1,TRBV7-9,TGTGCCAGCAGCTCCCGAACTAGCGGAGCTTACAATGAGCAGTTCTTC,CASSSRTSGAYNEQFF
-,many,TRBJ2-7,TRBV6-6,TGTGCCAGCAGGCGACTAGGAAACTCCTACGAGCAGTACTTC,CASRRLGNSYEQYF
TRBD2,-,TRBJ2-1,TRBV27,TGTGCCAGCCGGAGTCGGGCGCGGGAGGTACAGACGGGGCAGTTCTTC,CASRSRAREVQTGQFF
TRBD1,-,TRBJ2-6,TRBV7-3,TGTGCCAGCAAAGTCAAGGGGGCCAACGTCCGGACTTTC,CASKVKGANVRTF
-,-,TRBJ1-2,TRBV5-1,TGCGCCAGCAGCTTGGATTTCGGACGGACCTATGGCTACACCTTC,CASSLDFGRTYGYTF
-,few,TRBJ2-3,TRBV12-3/TRBV12-4,TGTGCCAGCAGCCCGGGACGGATTTTCACAGATACGCAGTATTTT,CASSPGRIFTDTQYF
TRBD2,many,TRBJ2-7,TRBV7-2,TGTGCCAGCAGCTTAGGGTTCTGGGGGGAGGGCGAGCAGTACTTC,CASSLGFWGEGEQYF
TRBD1,-,TRBJ1-1,TRBV12-3/TRBV12-4,TGTGCCAGCAGTTTAGTTAGCGGACAGGGGGCTGAAGCTTTCTTT,CASSLVSGQGAEAFF
-,-,TRBJ1-5,TRBV2,TGTGCCAGCAGTGACGGGCCCCATCAGCCCCAGCATTTT,CASSDGPHQPQHF
TRBD2,many,TRBJ2-1,TRBV6-5,TGTGCCAGCAGTTACTCTAGCGGGGGGGCTGTTGAGCAGTTCTTC,CASSYSSGGAVEQFF
-,many,TRBJ2-1,TRBV9,TGTGCCAGCAGCGTAGGGGACTACAATGAGCAGTTCTTC,CASSVGDYNEQFF
TRBD1,few,TRBJ2-7,TRBV27,TGTGCCAGCAGCACTTGGGACAGGGTCTACGAGCAGTACTTC,CASSTWDRVYEQYF
TRBD2,many,TRBJ2-7,TRBV11-2,TGTGCCAGCAGCTACGGACTAGCGGGACCCAGAGAGCAGTACTTC,CASSYGLAGPREQYF
-,many,TRBJ2-5,TRBV29-1,TGCAGCGTTGGGGACGGGCAAGAGACCCAGTACTTC,CSVGDGQETQYF
TRBD1,-,TRBJ1-2,TRBV12-5,TGTGCTAGTGGCAAGACAGGGGAGTATTCCTATGGCTACACCTTC,CASGKTGEYSYGYTF
-,few,TRBJ2-1,TRBV20-1,TGCAGTGCTAGAGAACCCAGTAGGGGCTATGAGCAGTTCTTC,CSAREPSRGYEQFF
-,-,TRBJ2-3,TRBV24-1,TGTGCCACCAGTGATTTGAGCCCCGGCGTTCTCACAGATACGCAGTATTTT,CATSDLSPGVLTDTQYF
-,-,TRBJ2-5,TRBV9,TGTGCCAGCAGCGTAGGGGTGGGGGGGCCCCAAGAGACCCAGTACTTC,CASSVGVGGPQETQYF
TRBD2,few,TRBJ2-3,TRBV27,TGTGCCAGCATGTCGAAGGCGTCTAGCGGGGGGTTGGTCACAGATACGCAGTATTTT,CASMSKASSGGLVTDTQYF
-,-,TRBJ2-4,TRBV20-1,TGCAGTGTGAGGGCGCAGGCTCTAGCCAAAAACATTCAGTACTTC,CSVRAQALAKNIQYF
TRBD2,-,TRBJ2-1,TRBV14,TGTGCCAGCAGCCAAGGGTATGGGACTAGCCCCAGTGAGCAGTTCTTC,CASSQGYGTSPSEQFF
TRBD2,-,TRBJ2-7,TRBV27,TGTGCCAGCAGCCGGACTAGCGGGAGGGCCGGGATCTACGAGCAGTACTTC,CASSRTSGRAGIYEQYF
TRBD1,-,TRBJ2-4,TRBV20-1,TGCAGTGCTAGGGGACGTAGGGGGCTGGTAAACATTCAGTACTTC,CSARGRRGLVNIQYF
-,-,TRBJ2-6,TRBV9,TGTGCCAGCAGCCCCCACAGGGGAGGCTACCCTGGGGCCAACGTCCTGACTTTC,CASSPHRGGYPGANVLTF
TRBD2,many,TRBJ2-1,TRBV5-1,TGCGCCACTTCCGGGCTAGCGGGCGTAAAGGGCCATGAGCAGTTCTTC,CATSGLAGVKGHEQFF
TRBD2,-,TRBJ2-1,TRBV7-9,TGTGCCAGCAGCCAGGAGGGACTAGGGGTCAATGAGCGGTTCTTC,CASSQEGLGVNERFF
-,-,TRBJ2-3,TRBV20-1,TGCAGTGCTGGGGGGCCTACCAGCACAGATACGCAGTATTTT,CSAGGPTSTDTQYF
TRBD2,few,TRBJ2-7,TRBV29-1,TGCAGCGTAGTCACTAGCGGGAACGAGCAGTACTTC,CSVVTSGNEQYF
-,many,TRBJ2-5,TRBV11-2,TGTGCCAGCAGCTTAGGGCCAGGGGTTTCACAAGAGACCCAGTACTTC,CASSLGPGVSQETQYF
-,few,TRBJ1-1,TRBV20-1,TGCAGTGCTAATTTCGATCAGAACACTGAAGCTTTCTTT,CSANFDQNTEAFF
-,-,TRBJ2-7,TRBV7-2,TGTGGCAGCACGGTTCAGGGGGGAAGCTCCTACGAGCAGTACTTC,CGSTVQGGSSYEQYF
TRBD2,-,TRBJ2-1,TRBV7-9,TGTGCCAGCAGCTTAGTAGCGGCGGGGGTCCCCTACAATGAGCAGTTCTTC,CASSLVAAGVPYNEQFF
-,few,TRBJ1-5,TRBV20-1,TGCAGTGCTAGAGATCTCGGACAGCGAAAGCCCCAGCATTTT,CSARDLGQRKPQHF
-,few,TRBJ2-3,TRBV5-1,TGCGCCAGCAGCCCCGGCAAAACAGGGAAAGGGCGCACAGATACGCAGTATTTT,CASSPGKTGKGRTDTQYF
-,-,TRBJ2-1,TRBV9,TGTGCCAGCAGCGAACCACAGGGTGAAAGGAATGAGCAGTTCTTC,CASSEPQGERNEQFF
-,few,TRBJ1-5,TRBV2,TGTGCCAGCAGGTTGGGACCTGGGCGGCCCCAGCATTTT,CASRLGPGRPQHF
-,-,TRBJ1-4,TRBV4-3,TGCGCCAGCAGCCAAGGGGGGGGGATCGGTAATGAAAAACTGTTTTTT,CASSQGGGIGNEKLFF
-,few,TRBJ2-1,TRBV18,TGTTCCAGCTCACCACCGGCAACAGGGACGTACAATGAGCAGTTCTTC,CSSSPPATGTYNEQFF
-,-,TRBJ2-1,TRBV12-3/TRBV12-4,TGTGCCAGCAGTTTATCGTCCGGCAACAGTGAGCAGTTCTTC,CASSLSSGNSEQFF
TRBD1,many,TRBJ2-7,TRBV20-1,TGCAGTGCCCAATCCGGGACAGGGTCCTACGAGCAGTACTTC,CSAQSGTGSYEQYF
TRBD2,-,TRBJ2-1,TRBV29-1,TGCAGCGTTCTTGGTGTGACTAGCCGCCTCAATGAGCAGTTCTTC,CSVLGVTSRLNEQFF
-,-,TRBJ1-3,TRBV9,TGTGCCAGCAGCAAGACAGGCTCTGGAAACACCATATATTTT,CASSKTGSGNTIYF
-,many,TRBJ2-5,TRBV18,TGTGCCAGCAGCGGCCTAGCGCAAGAGACCCAGTACTTC,CASSGLAQETQYF
TRBD2,-,TRBJ2-1,TRBV30,TGTGCCTGGAGTGTGGCTAGCGGGAGCAGGAATGAGCAGTTCTTC,CAWSVASGSRNEQFF
-,-,TRBJ1-1,TRBV6-5,TGTGCCAGCAGTCGACATGGACAGACGAACACTGAAGCTTTCTTT,CASSRHGQTNTEAFF
-,few,TRBJ2-6,TRBV18,TGTGCCAGCTCACCACTCGGGGGCACCGTCTCTGGGGCCAACGTCCTGACTTTC,CASSPLGGTVSGANVLTF
-,-,TRBJ2-2,TRBV9,TGTGCCAGCAGCGTAGACAGGGAGGACGGGGAGCTGTTTTTT,CASSVDREDGELFF